Shown below are 30 T cell receptor beta chains from a single sample sequenced in a study of blood T cell repertoires in COVID-19 (TCRdb year 2020). The library was produced with the immunoSEQ multiplex PCR assay. This immuneACCESS table, as held by TCRdb, lists in-frame sequences with V and J called but not all clones. Of the missing ones, under half trace to an unresolved V gene in checked studies; the others have no known cause. This sample lists about 140,000 clones; approximately 82% were detected once. The ten largest clones capture roughly a tenth of the sample. Sequenced sample: peripheral blood. These receptor sequences come from a man aged 60-69 years with active or convalescent COVID-19.

The V and J genes are TRBV4-1 and TRBJ1-5, with D unclear. This CDR3 has 14 residues. Germline V gives CDR1 MGHRA, CDR2 YSYEKL. V was cut by 0 bases and J by 5 bases, with 8 bases left in between. The CDR3 sequence is CASSQDEFYQPQHF. CDR3 bases: TGCGCCAGCAGCCAAGACGAGTTCTATCAGCCCCAGCATTTT.

The chain's CDR3 is CASSESILASGGPVDNETQYF. DNA for the CDR3: TGCGCCAGCAGTGAGTCAATTTTGGCTAGCGGGGGCCCCGTGGATAATGAGACCCAGTACTTC. The V and J genes are TRBV10-1 and TRBJ2-5; TRBD2 agrees at 10 bases. J gave up 5 bases and V 0 bases, and 21 bases lay outside the gene matches. CDR1 is WNHNN, CDR2 SYGVQD, per germline (reference sequence). The CDR3 runs to 21 residues.

The gene calls are TRBV7-9 and TRBJ2-2; TRBD2 matches 9 bases. Germline lookup yields CDR1 SEHNR and CDR2 FQNEAQ (reference sequence). The CDR3 runs to 18 residues. Trimming removed 1 base from V and 6 bases from J; junction bases left unmatched: 12. CDR3 residues: CASSLEGSGSWGPGELFF. The CDR3 bases are TGTGCCAGCAGCTTAGAAGGTAGCGGGAGCTGGGGACCCGGGGAGCTGTTTTTT.

This clone was counted a few times. This chain uses TRBV19 with TRBJ2-1; TRBD2 agrees at 10 bases. The CDR3 loop spans 13 amino acids. The V gene end was trimmed by 5 bases and the J gene end by 7 bases; junction bases not matched to a gene: 2. The V gene's germline CDR1 is LNHDA and CDR2 SQIVND (reference sequence). The CDR3: CASSGTSVNEQFF. CDR3 bases: TGTGCCAGTAGTGGGACTAGCGTGAATGAGCAGTTCTTC.

The rearrangement links TRBV30 to TRBJ2-2; 9 nucleotides match TRBD1. In germline, CDR1 is GTSNPN, CDR2 SVGIG (reference sequence). The CDR3 is 14 amino acids. V shed 5 bases and J 4 bases; nucleotides not matched to a gene: 5. The CDR3 is CAWRRTGVTGELFF. The CDR3 DNA sequence: TGTGCCTGGCGCCGGACAGGGGTCACCGGGGAGCTGTTTTTT. Using reference TRBV30 and TRBJ2-2 for the parts outside the CDR3, the full variable domain is SQTIHQWPATLVQPVGSPLSLECTVEGTSNPNLYWYRQAAGRGLQLLFYSVGIGQISSEVPQNLSASRPQDRQFILSSKKLLLSDSGFYLCAWRRTGVTGELFFGEGSRLTVL.

This sequence joins TRBV2 and TRBJ2-1; TRBD2 might be the D (5 bases). The length of the CDR3 is 14 residues. The germline V gene has CDR1 SNHLY and CDR2 FYNNEI. The V end was cut by 4 bases, the J end by 6 bases, with 13 bases between. The CDR3 loop is CASSAEAVGNEQFF. CDR3 bases: TGTGCCAGCAGTGCGGAGGCCGTGGGCAATGAGCAGTTCTTC.

The chain uses TRBV12-3 or TRBV12-4 and TRBJ2-7, with TRBD1 as a possible D gene (6 bases). Trimming shortened V by 3 bases and J by 9 bases, and 15 bases separated the two germline ends. The CDR3 is 13 amino acids. In DNA, the CDR3 is TGTGCCAGCAGTTTTAACAGGGAAAAGCGGCAGTACTTC. The encoded protein is CASSFNREKRQYF.

The chain couples TRBV5-1 to TRBJ2-2; 8 bases fit TRBD2. CDR1 SGHRS and CDR2 YFSETQ come from the germline V gene. V trimming: 4 bases; J trimming: 7 bases; junction bases outside the gene matches: 6. The CDR3 is made up of 14 amino acids. DNA of the CDR3: TGCGCCAGCAGCCCGAGCGGGAGTGGCGGGGAGCTGTTTTTT. Residues: CASSPSGSGGELFF.

V and J are TRBV18 and TRBJ2-1, with TRBD2 matching 8 bases. Germline V gene sequence: CDR1 KGHSH, CDR2 LQKENI. The CDR3 sequence is 15 residues long. The V segment lost 4 bases and the J segment 6 bases; nucleotides outside the gene matches: 8. The CDR3 DNA follows: TGTGCCAGCTCACAGACTAGCGCATATTTCAATGAGCAGTTCTTC. Translating it yields CASSQTSAYFNEQFF.

V usage is TRBV7-2 and J usage is TRBJ1-2; tentatively, D is TRBD1 (6 bases). V was cut by 0 bases and J by 10 bases, with 12 bases left in between. The CDR3 spans 13 residues. Germline V gives CDR1 SGHTA, CDR2 FQGNSA. CDR3 nucleotide sequence: TGTGCCAGCAGCTTAGCGGGGGCAGTGGACTACACCTTC. Translating gives CASSLAGAVDYTF.

This clone was detected only once. The rearrangement joins TRBV9 to TRBJ2-3, with 8 nucleotides matching TRBD1. CDR3 length: 15 amino acids. V was pared by 4 bases and J by 4 bases, with 8 bases of the junction left unmatched. From germline, CDR1 is SGDLS and CDR2 YYNGEE. CDR3 in amino acids: CASSTGQGVADTQYF. Written as DNA, the CDR3 is TGTGCCAGCAGCACTGGACAGGGCGTGGCAGATACGCAGTATTTT.

V usage is TRBV19 and J usage is TRBJ1-1; D not resolved. Germline CDR1 and CDR2: LNHDA and SQIVND (reference sequence). Trimming pared 9 bases from V and 0 bases from J, leaving 14 bases between. The CDR3 loop spans 14 amino acids. The CDR3 sequence: CASRRGDVNTEAFF. As DNA, the CDR3 is TGTGCCAGCCGAAGAGGAGACGTGAACACTGAAGCTTTCTTT. The full variable domain, completed using reference TRBV19 and TRBJ1-1, is DGGITQSPKYLFRKEGQNVTLSCEQNLNHDAMYWYRQDPGQGLRLIYYSQIVNDFQKGDIAEGYSVSREKKESFPLTVTSAQKNPTAFYLCASRRGDVNTEAFFGQGTRLTVV.

The chain is built from TRBV6-2 or TRBV6-3 and TRBJ2-2; D remains unclear. The germline V gene has CDR1 MNHEY and CDR2 SVGEGT. Trimming left V 0 bases short and J 1 base short, with 6 bases between. The CDR3 sequence is 15 residues long. DNA of the CDR3: TGTGCCAGCAGTTACTCTCCCTGGAACACCGGGGAGCTGTTTTTT. This encodes CASSYSPWNTGELFF.

The chain is built from TRBV10-3 and TRBJ2-3; no reliable D call. CDR1 is ENHRY and CDR2 is SYGVKD in the germline V gene. CDR3 size: 12 residues. Trimming cost V 4 bases and J 6 bases, with 8 bases left between them. The chain's CDR3 is CAISAQRDTQYF. In DNA form, the CDR3 reads TGTGCCATCAGTGCCCAGCGTGATACGCAGTATTTT.

The chain employs TRBV18 and TRBJ1-2, with D hard to call. With 3 bases removed from V and 3 bases from J, the gap between germline ends came to 8 bases. Looked up from germline, CDR1 is KGHSH and CDR2 is LQKENI. The CDR3 has 13 residues. CDR3 sequence (DNA): TGTGCCAGCTCACCTAACAGAGACTATGGCTACACCTTC. This encodes CASSPNRDYGYTF.

V usage is TRBV6-5 and J usage is TRBJ1-2, with D perhaps matching TRBD1 (6 bases). V dropped 6 bases and J dropped 0 bases, with 11 bases sitting between them. The CDR3 is made up of 14 amino acids. Germline values: CDR1 MNHEY, CDR2 SVGAGI. CDR3 nucleotides: TGTGCCAGCAGCCGGACAGCCTCTAACTATGGCTACACCTTC. Translating it yields CASSRTASNYGYTF.

The rearrangement uses TRBV19 and TRBJ1-4, with a weak D call TRBD1 (5 bases). Germline CDR1 and CDR2: LNHDA and SQIVND (reference sequence). The CDR3 totals 13 residues. V was trimmed by 3 bases and J by 8 bases, leaving 10 bases between them. The CDR3 loop reads CASSIMQGEKLFF. CDR3 coding DNA: TGTGCCAGTAGTATTATGCAGGGAGAAAAACTGTTTTTT.

CDR3 bases: TGTGCCAGTAGTGCTGGGACAGGGGGAAGAACCGGGGAGCTGTTTTTT. Its protein is CASSAGTGGRTGELFF. The chain employs TRBV19 and TRBJ2-2; 11 bases map to TRBD1. Germline V gives CDR1 LNHDA, CDR2 SQIVND (reference sequence). The V gene end was trimmed by 5 bases and the J gene end by 5 bases; junction bases not matched to a gene: 7. CDR3 length: 16 residues.

The chain joins TRBV4-3 to TRBJ1-1; D possibly corresponds to TRBD1 (5 bases). CDR1 is LGHNA and CDR2 is YSLEER in the germline V gene. V was trimmed by 1 base and J by 2 bases, leaving 11 bases between them. This CDR3 region has 15 residues. The CDR3 nucleotides are TGCGCCAGCAGCCAAGGTAGGTGGGGCAACACTGAAGCTTTCTTT. Translating it yields CASSQGRWGNTEAFF.

The chain employs TRBV11-3 and TRBJ1-2; TRBD1 is a possible D gene (5 bases). Trimming left V 5 bases short and J 3 bases short, with 13 bases between. This CDR3 has 14 residues. CDR1 is SGHNT and CDR2 is YENEEA in the germline V gene. CDR3: CASSGRQNHYGYTF. The CDR3 DNA sequence: TGTGCCAGCAGCGGCAGACAGAACCACTATGGCTACACCTTC.

The rearrangement joins TRBV28 to TRBJ1-2; tentative D call: TRBD1 (6 bases). This CDR3 comprises 15 residues. Germline V lookup: CDR1 MDHEN, CDR2 SYDVKM. V lost 9 bases and J lost 0, with 17 bases in between. For the CDR3, the DNA is TGTGCCAGTCAAATAGGGACACAGGCTAACTATGGCTACACCTTC. The encoded protein is CASQIGTQANYGYTF.

The gene calls are TRBV5-8 and TRBJ2-4; 10 bases align to TRBD1. The CDR3 sequence is 18 residues long. V lost 3 bases and J lost 0; bases outside the gene matches: 9. Germline-derived CDR1 and CDR2 are SGHTS and YDEGEE. The CDR3 here is CASSSRQGANIAKNIQYF. CDR3 bases: TGTGCCAGCAGCTCCCGACAGGGGGCAAACATAGCCAAAAACATTCAGTACTTC.

This sequence joins TRBV7-8 and TRBJ1-2, with D unclear. V was clipped by 5 bases and J by 6 bases, with 10 bases between them. Germline V CDR1 and CDR2: SGHVS, FQNEAQ. CDR3 length equals 12 residues. In nucleotides, the CDR3 is TGTGCCAGCAGCCTTACCAGGAATGGCTACACCTTC. Its protein product is CASSLTRNGYTF.

J is TRBJ2-7 and V is TRBV5-1; TRBD2 matches 7 bases. The germline V gene has CDR1 SGHRS and CDR2 YFSETQ. The CDR3 extends over 16 amino acids. J was trimmed by 6 bases and V by 0 bases; bases with no gene match: 12. CDR3 bases: TGCGCCAGCAGCTTGGATGGTGGCGGGAGTTCATTCGAGCAGTACGTC. The encoded protein is CASSLDGGGSSFEQYV.

V gene TRBV3-1 (or the pseudogene TRBV3-2) combines with J gene TRBJ1-2; maybe TRBD1 (5 bases). V was shortened by 4 bases and J by 3 bases, with 15 bases between the two germline ends. Germline CDR1 reads LGHDT; CDR2 reads YNNKEL (reference sequence). The CDR3 covers 15 residues. The CDR3: CASSPLGRDDYGYTF. The CDR3 DNA is TGTGCCAGCAGCCCCCTTGGCAGGGATGACTATGGCTACACCTTC.

J is TRBJ2-5 and V is TRBV27, with 11 bases that match TRBD1. Losses at the gene ends were 1 base for V and 6 bases for J; bases not matched to a gene: 4. CDR3 length equals 15 residues. Germline-derived CDR1 and CDR2 are MNHEY and SMNVEV (reference sequence). CDR3 in amino acids: CASSLWTGGKQTQYF. The CDR3 DNA sequence: TGTGCCAGCAGTTTATGGACAGGGGGCAAACAGACCCAGTACTTC.

The chain has TRBV6-2 or TRBV6-3 and TRBJ2-3, with 7 bases aligning to TRBD1. V lost 2 bases to trimming and J lost 2 bases; unmatched junction nucleotides: 1. The CDR3 loop spans 14 amino acids. Germline V gives CDR1 MNHEY, CDR2 SVGEGT. The CDR3 nucleotides are TGTGCCAGCAGTTACGGGACAGCCACAGATACGCAGTATTTT. Translating gives CASSYGTATDTQYF.

The chain couples TRBV30 to TRBJ1-2; no clear D gene. The germline V gene encodes CDR1 GTSNPN and CDR2 SVGIG (reference sequence). The V and J ends lost 5 bases and 0 bases respectively, with 19 bases between them. The CDR3 is made up of 16 amino acids. The CDR3 sequence: CAWSSISGRSNYGYTF. Written as DNA, the CDR3 is TGTGCCTGGTCCTCCATTTCGGGGAGATCTAACTATGGCTACACCTTC.

This chain uses TRBV2 with TRBJ2-3; no clear D gene. Trimming cost V 6 bases and J 2 bases, with 3 bases left between them. This CDR3 region has 11 residues. The germline CDR1 and CDR2 sequences are SNHLY and FYNNEI. This CDR3 reads CASSVTDTQYF. The CDR3 bases are TGTGCCAGCAGCGTCACAGATACGCAGTATTTT.

The CDR3 coding sequence is TGTGCCAGCAGCTTATACCCCCCCCCAGGGGCCGGTCAGCCCCAGCATTTT. Translation: CASSLYPPPGAGQPQHF. This chain uses TRBV11-3 with TRBJ1-5, with a weak D call TRBD1 (6 bases). Germline V CDR1 and CDR2: SGHNT, YENEEA. V was cut by 2 bases and J by 6 bases, with 20 bases left in between. The CDR3 extends over 17 amino acids.